This section outlines one T cell receptor beta chain sequence together with its context. Its specificity is unknown. Germline CDR1 reads MGHRA; CDR2 reads YSYEKL. J gave up 7 bases and V 0 bases, and 3 bases lay outside the gene matches. The CDR3 runs to 16 residues. This sample was included in a study of siplizumab effects on memory and regulatory T cells. For 5 to 6 days at 37°C, the mixed lymphocyte reaction cells were kept in coculture. The study labelled responder PBMCs with CFSE and stimulator PBMCs with Violet Dye, then mixed them 1:1. Sequencing used immunoSEQ multiplex PCR; TCRdb keeps in-frame clones, though not all of them. The data show 13,000 or so clones, 40% seen once. Overall study results and limits: Few alloreactive clones mapped to unstimulated subsets. Many proliferating CD4+ or CD8+ clones remained unclassified. Roughly 80-96% of them could not be assigned either a naive or a memory phenotype. The Treg-derived share of mappable alloreactive CD4+ clones averaged 68.8% with siplizumab and under 30% in controls.

This TCR derives from a human donor in good health; the cells came from an allogeneic mixed lymphocyte reaction. Sequencing was performed on CFSE-low (dividing) CD8+ T cells sorted from an allogeneic mixed lymphocyte reaction. The V gene is TRBV4-1, the J gene TRBJ1-4, with TRBD1 matching over 12 bases. CDR3 DNA: TGCGCCAGCAGCCAAGAGGGACAGGGGGCGGTTGAAAAACTGTTTTTT. It encodes CASSQEGQGAVEKLFF.